This T cell receptor (beta chain) was found in a study of regulatory dendritic cells for organ transplantation. Background on the study: Monocytes received vitamin D3 on days 0 and 4, IL-10 on day 4. Findings of the study overall: Naive T cells showed high diversity, memory cells less, memory CD8+ least. Regulatory dendritic cells appeared to expand memory CD8+ clones less than mature ones.

Comment on this clone: Its antigen is undetermined.

V trimming: 4 bases; J trimming: 4 bases; junction bases outside the gene matches: 10. The germline CDR1 and CDR2 sequences are KGHSH and LQKENI. The CDR3 is made up of 16 amino acids. Allogeneic regulatory or mature dendritic cells were co-cultured for roughly five days with CFSE-labeled sorted T cells at 1:10. CD4+ or CD8+ T cells were sorted as naive CD45RA+ or memory CD45RO+. Some clones are missing from TCRdb's copy, which holds only in-frame ones; the method was immunoSEQ multiplex PCR. The sample consists of 9,500 to 15,000 clones, 60% to 80% of them appearing once. The genes are TRBV18 and TRBJ1-1; 9 nucleotides line up with TRBD1. The receptor's source is a human donor in good health. Sequencing used naive CD4+ T cells from blood cultured with regulatory dendritic cells. This sample's subset: CD45RA+ naive T cells. CDR3 amino acids: CASSLGTGWVSTEAFF. The CDR3 DNA reads as TGTGCCAGCTCACTAGGGACAGGGTGGGTTAGCACTGAAGCTTTCTTT.